This T cell receptor (beta chain) originates from a study of blood T cell repertoires in COVID-19. Study-wide context: Both acute and convalescent COVID-19 samples were obtained from the United States, Italy and Spain.

This CDR3 is built from 18 residues. J lost 1 base, V lost 1 base, and 8 bases had no gene match. Germline V gene sequence: CDR1 SGHTA, CDR2 FQGNSA. Clones were read by immunoSEQ multiplex PCR, and TCRdb kept only the in-frame ones, dropping some. Of 200,000 to 300,000 clones listed, around 81% were seen once; the top ten hold around 7.5%. V is TRBV7-2 and J is TRBJ2-2, with 8 bases that match TRBD1. The source is an elderly woman with COVID-19, enrolled during active disease. The sequencing input was peripheral blood. The CDR3 reads CASSLEPSGTGNTGELFF. The CDR3 DNA reads as TGTGCCAGCAGCTTAGAACCCTCCGGGACAGGGAACACCGGGGAGCTGTTTTTT.